Following are 23 T cell receptor beta chains from one sample sequenced in a study of blood T cells in healthy people across ages. PCR was performed a second time for roughly 6 to 12 cycles using a sample-barcoded 5' primer and a J-beta primer mix. One entry per CDR3 protein, called by TCRdb with MiXCR from the 5' RACE reads. The sample comprises about 620,000 distinct CDR3 sequences, around 20% of which are singletons, and 3.6% rests with the top ten. The sample was blood. The receptors here all came from a man between 65 and 79 years old in good health.

The rearrangement uses TRBV20-1 and TRBJ2-1; TRBD2 aligns across 16 bases. V trimming: 4 bases; J trimming: 1 base; junction bases outside the gene matches: 16. The CDR3 runs to 21 residues. Germline V gene data show CDR1 as DFQATT and CDR2 as SNEGSKA (reference sequence). The CDR3 DNA follows: TGCAGTGCTAAAGTCTTAAAGGGACTAGCGGGAGGGTCGGGATCCTACAATGAGCAGTTCTTC. It is translated as CSAKVLKGLAGGSGSYNEQFF.

The J gene is TRBJ2-7, the V gene TRBV5-1; the D is unclear. Germline V gives CDR1 SGHRS, CDR2 YFSETQ. This CDR3 is built from 15 residues. Between the trimmed V and J ends, which lost 4 bases and 2 bases, there was a span of 16 bases. In DNA, the CDR3 is TGCGCCAGCAGCGGAGACACCTCGAGAACCTACGAGCAGTACTTC. It translates to CASSGDTSRTYEQYF.

The CDR3 nucleotides read TGCGCCAGCAGCGCCGGGACAGGGGAGGAAAAACTGTTTTTT. As protein: CASSAGTGEEKLFF. The rearrangement uses TRBV5-1 and TRBJ1-4; 10 bases map to TRBD1. The CDR3 totals 14 residues. The V gene's germline CDR1 is SGHRS and CDR2 YFSETQ. V was pared by 4 bases and J by 8 bases, with 5 bases of the junction left unmatched.

The chain uses TRBV27 and TRBJ2-5; 11 bases are a match to TRBD1. Trimming removed 4 bases from V and 7 bases from J; junction bases left unmatched: 14. The CDR3 is 17 amino acids. CDR1 MNHEY and CDR2 SMNVEV come from the germline V gene (reference sequence). The CDR3 reads CASSSKMTDRGLMTQYF. The CDR3 nucleotides read TGTGCCAGCAGTTCTAAAATGACGGACAGGGGGCTTATGACCCAGTACTTC.

The chain couples TRBV29-1 to TRBJ2-5, with D perhaps matching TRBD1 (6 bases). CDR1 is SQVTM, CDR2 ANQGSEA, per germline. V was cut by 4 bases and J by 0 bases, with 18 bases left in between. CDR3 size: 16 residues. DNA for the CDR3: TGCAGCGTTGTATGGGGGCGCGCCTTGTACCAAGAGACCCAGTACTTC. Amino acid sequence: CSVVWGRALYQETQYF.

The CDR3 DNA reads TGTGCCATCAGTGAGCCTGCTAACGACAATGAGCAGTTCTTC. Residues: CAISEPANDNEQFF. The rearrangement links TRBV10-3 to TRBJ2-1; unclear D gene. The V end lost 2 bases, the J end lost 5 bases, and 10 bases lay between the germline ends. The CDR3 runs to 14 residues. Germline lookup yields CDR1 ENHRY and CDR2 SYGVKD.

The chain uses TRBV28 and TRBJ2-7; 10 bases are a match to TRBD1. This CDR3 contains 13 residues. The V gene's germline CDR1 is MDHEN and CDR2 SYDVKM. With 8 bases clipped from V and 5 bases from J, the junction kept 6 bases outside the gene matches. The CDR3 is CASSGTGVNEQYF. The CDR3, as DNA: TGTGCCAGCTCCGGGACAGGGGTGAACGAGCAGTACTTC. The full variable domain, completed using reference TRBV28 and TRBJ2-7, is DVKVTQSSRYLVKRTGEKVFLECVQDMDHENMFWYRQDPGLGLRLIYFSYDVKMKEKGDIPEGYSVSREKKERFSLILESASTNQTSMYLCASSGTGVNEQYFGPGTRLTVT.

The chain is built from TRBV5-1 and TRBJ2-7, with 15 positions matching TRBD2. The CDR3 has 17 amino acids. Germline-derived CDR1 and CDR2 are SGHRS and YFSETQ. V was pared by 0 bases and J by 1 base, with 2 bases of the junction left unmatched. Here the CDR3 DNA reads TGCGCCAGCAGCTTGGAGGGACTAGCGGGAGGATCCTACGAGCAGTACTTC. Translation gives CASSLEGLAGGSYEQYF.

In this sample, this clonotype turned up many times. At one boundary the junction diverges from the germline segment, which might be a read error. This sequence joins TRBV25-1 and TRBJ1-1, with D possibly matching TRBD1 (5 bases). CDR3 size: 12 residues. CDR1 MGHDK and CDR2 SYGVNS come from the germline V gene. For the CDR3, the DNA is TGTGCGAGCAGTCCAGGGATAACTGAAGCTTTCTTT. This translates into CASSPGITEAFF.

The chain is built from TRBV11-2 and TRBJ2-5; 7 nucleotides align to TRBD1. The end of the DNA fits TRBJ2-7 better, so the J call may be wrong. This CDR3 comprises 19 residues. CDR1 is SGHAT, CDR2 FQNNGV, per germline. CDR3 sequence reads: CASSYRQGRDSFRGDEQYF. Written as DNA, the CDR3 is TGTGCCAGCAGCTATAGACAGGGTAGGGATTCGTTCCGGGGTGACGAGCAGTACTTC.

The chain carries TRBV2 and TRBJ2-4, with 8 bases matching TRBD1. Germline V CDR1 and CDR2: SNHLY, FYNNEI. This CDR3 spans 14 amino acids. J was trimmed by 5 bases and V by 3 bases; bases with no gene match: 3. CDR3 nucleotide sequence: TGTGCCAGCAGTGATCAGGGGGCGGAAAACATTCAGTACTTC. Translated: CASSDQGAENIQYF.

The chain uses TRBV2 and TRBJ2-7, with D tentatively TRBD1 (8 bases). This CDR3 region has 15 residues. The germline V gene encodes CDR1 SNHLY and CDR2 FYNNEI. V gave up 8 bases and J gave up 0 bases, with 17 bases separating them. The CDR3 spells CASGRGQASSYEQYF. The DNA of the CDR3 is TGTGCCAGCGGGAGGGGACAGGCTAGCTCCTACGAGCAGTACTTC.

This clonotype showed up just a few times. The V gene is TRBV2, the J gene TRBJ1-5; TRBD1 is a possible D gene (5 bases). Per the germline V gene, CDR1 is SNHLY and CDR2 is FYNNEI. Trimming left V 3 bases short and J 9 bases short, with 18 bases between. CDR3 length: 15 residues. CDR3 in amino acids: CASSDDSPIIGPQHF. The CDR3 coding sequence is TGTGCCAGCAGTGATGACAGCCCCATAATCGGGCCCCAGCATTTT.

This clonotype was observed many times. CDR3 amino acids: CSLLAGGPTDTQYF. CDR3 in DNA: TGCAGCCTACTAGCGGGAGGCCCCACAGATACGCAGTATTTT. The chain uses TRBV20-1 and TRBJ2-3, with TRBD2 identical over 12 bases. Germline CDR1 DFQATT, CDR2 SNEGSKA (reference sequence). This CDR3 has 14 amino acids.

The chain combines TRBV12-5 with TRBJ2-7; TRBD2 matches 13 bases. The CDR3 runs 17 residues. V lost 0 bases and J lost 6; bases outside the gene matches: 8. Germline V CDR1 and CDR2: LGHNT, FRNRAP. CDR3 in amino acids: CASGLVHIGLAGVEQYF. In DNA form, the CDR3 reads TGTGCTAGTGGTTTGGTACATATAGGACTAGCGGGAGTCGAGCAGTACTTC.

This clonotype occurred many times. The chain links TRBV10-3 to TRBJ2-1; perhaps TRBD2 as D (7 bases). Germline V lookup: CDR1 ENHRY, CDR2 SYGVKD. The V end was cut by 0 bases, the J end by 3 bases, with 9 bases between. CDR3 length: 15 amino acids. CDR3 nucleotides: TGTGCCATCAGTGAGTCGGGGGGGCACTACAATGAGCAGTTCTTC. Residues: CAISESGGHYNEQFF.

This chain connects TRBV7-6 to TRBJ2-1, with unresolved D. This CDR3 contains 14 residues. Germline assignment: CDR1 SGHVS and CDR2 FNYEAQ. Trimming stripped 5 bases from V and 5 bases from J, with 13 bases between. CDR3 bases: TGTGCCAGCAGCCCCTCGACCCAGAACAATGAGCAGTTCTTC. The encoded protein is CASSPSTQNNEQFF.

This clonotype was counted many times. V gene TRBV28 combines with J gene TRBJ1-2; 10 positions match TRBD1. V dropped 3 bases and J dropped 7; count of bases not matched to a gene: 5. CDR3 length: 14 amino acids. From germline, CDR1 is MDHEN and CDR2 SYDVKM. The CDR3, as DNA: TGTGCCAGCAGTTTCCGGACAGGGGGAGTTGGCTACACCTTC. Translating it yields CASSFRTGGVGYTF.

For this clonotype: Germline and junction disagree at one end, which may indicate a read error. J is TRBJ2-2 and V is TRBV7-2; D unclear. The CDR3 runs to 14 residues. Germline CDR1 SGHTA, CDR2 FQGNSA. CDR3 coding DNA: TGTGTCAGCAGCTTACCCGTAACCACCGGGGAGCTGTTTTTT. Translating gives CVSSLPVTTGELFF. The full variable domain, with the rest looked up from reference TRBV7-2 and TRBJ2-2, is GAGVSQSPSNKVTEKGKDVELRCDPISGHTALYWYRQSLGQGLEFLIYFQGNSAPDKSGLPSDRFSAERTGGSVSTLTIQRTQQEDSAVYLCVSSLPVTTGELFFGEGSRLTVL.

The chain links TRBV5-6 to TRBJ2-1; no firm D call. Germline CDR1 and CDR2: SGHDT and YYEEEE. The CDR3 is 14 amino acids. Deletions cut 7 bases from V and 0 bases from J, with 11 bases between. CDR3 DNA sequence: TGTGCCAGCGGCGGAGAGAACTCCTACAATGAGCAGTTCTTC. Protein sequence: CASGGENSYNEQFF.

This clonotype was recorded once. The chain combines TRBV24-1 with TRBJ1-4; tentative D call: TRBD1 (5 bases). V dropped 5 bases and J dropped 3 bases, with 18 bases sitting between them. This CDR3 is 17 amino acids long. The germline CDR1 and CDR2 sequences are KGHDR and SFDVKD. This CDR3 is CATSVQGPGGPNEKLFF. CDR3 in DNA: TGTGCCACCAGTGTCCAGGGCCCCGGAGGGCCTAATGAAAAACTGTTTTTT.

This clonotype has just a few counts. The chain has TRBV29-1 and TRBJ1-2; possible D gene TRBD1, 6 bases. Trimming left V 6 bases short and J 2 bases short, with 10 bases between. The CDR3 is made up of 12 amino acids. Germline V gene sequence: CDR1 SQVTM, CDR2 ANQGSEA. The CDR3 region is CSVVQGNYGYTF. The DNA of the CDR3 is TGCAGCGTCGTACAGGGAAACTATGGCTACACCTTC.

This clonotype has at least ten counts. The J gene is TRBJ1-4, the V gene TRBV10-3; D gene unclear. Germline CDR1 and CDR2: ENHRY and SYGVKD. The CDR3 contains 13 residues. V was clipped by 4 bases and J by 4 bases, with 7 bases between them. The CDR3 protein is CAISGGDNEKLFF. The CDR3 bases are TGTGCCATCAGTGGGGGAGATAATGAAAAACTGTTTTTT.